This T cell receptor beta chain was recorded in a study of shared clonotypes between healthy human individuals. Here immunoSEQ multiplex PCR was the method, and the copy in TCRdb shows in-frame clones only, minus some. Here the sample spans some 630,000 clones, around 96% being singletons. This CDR3 is 14 amino acids long. V was clipped by 0 bases and J by 5 bases, with 10 bases between them. The germline V gene has CDR1 MNHEY and CDR2 SVGAGI. Naive CD8 cells were CD45RO-negative, positively selected for CCR7, excluding terminally differentiated effector memory CD45RA+ cells. The sequenced sample was naive CD8+ T cells sorted from blood. This clonotype was sampled from a woman under 40 in good health. V and J are TRBV6-5 and TRBJ1-1; possible D gene TRBD1, 5 bases. CDR3 coding DNA: TGTGCCAGCAGTTACTCTACTTGGGGGACTGAAGCTTTCTTT. It translates to CASSYSTWGTEAFF.